These 16 T cell receptor beta chains originate from one sample sequenced in a study of radiotherapy plus CTLA-4 blockade in lung cancer. The assay was immunoSEQ multiplex PCR, and TCRdb's table has in-frame clones only and misses some. The sample carries over 85,000 clones, 65% to 75% recorded once. The source material was peripheral blood, sampled from a patient treated with radiotherapy plus ipilimumab. The receptors were sampled from a human donor with non-small cell lung cancer who had a partial response to radiotherapy plus ipilimumab. Some clones in this sample may be carry-over from other donors' samples.

This chain uses TRBV27 with TRBJ2-1, with 8 bases aligning to TRBD2. CDR1 is MNHEY and CDR2 is SMNVEV in the germline V gene (reference sequence). The CDR3 runs 16 residues. With 3 bases clipped from V and 4 bases from J, the junction kept 8 bases outside the gene matches. The CDR3 nucleotides are TGTGCCAGCAGTTTGGAAAGCGGGAGTAGTTACAATGAGCAGTTCTTC. Translated: CASSLESGSSYNEQFF.

This rearrangement joins TRBV11-3 to TRBJ1-1; tentatively, D is TRBD1 (5 bases). Germline assignment: CDR1 SGHNT and CDR2 YENEEA. This CDR3 contains 13 residues. Trimming left V 4 bases short and J 5 bases short, with 11 bases between. The CDR3 sequence is CASSWQGGTEAFF. The DNA for the CDR3 is TGTGCCAGCAGCTGGCAGGGTGGTACTGAAGCTTTCTTT.

The rearrangement links TRBV7-9 to TRBJ2-3; TRBD2 agrees at 11 bases. The CDR3 consists of 15 residues. CDR1 and CDR2 (germline): SEHNR, FQNEAQ (reference sequence). Germline trimming cut 5 bases from V and 5 bases from J; bases unmatched to any gene: 6. The CDR3 coding sequence is TGTGCCAGCAGCACGAGACTAGCGGGAATAGATACGCAGTATTTT. This sequence encodes CASSTRLAGIDTQYF.

V is TRBV7-2 and J is TRBJ1-6; unclear D gene. Germline-derived CDR1 and CDR2 are SGHTA and FQGNSA. This CDR3 is 13 amino acids long. V dropped 2 bases and J dropped 11 bases, with 10 bases sitting between them. The CDR3 nucleotides are TGTGCCAGCAGCTTAAGCGGGGTTGCACCCCTCCACTTT. Protein product: CASSLSGVAPLHF.

V usage is TRBV18 and J usage is TRBJ2-3; TRBD2 matches at 11 bases. The J segment lost 5 bases and the V segment lost 3 bases, leaving 4 bases of the junction unmatched. This CDR3 contains 15 residues. Germline-derived CDR1 and CDR2 are KGHSH and LQKENI. The DNA of the CDR3 is TGTGCCAGCTCACCTAGCGGGGGGGCCGGAGATACGCAGTATTTT. This gives the protein CASSPSGGAGDTQYF. Drawing the rest from reference TRBV18 and TRBJ2-3, the complete variable domain is NAGVMQNPRHLVRRRGQEARLRCSPMKGHSHVYWYRQLPEEGLKFMVYLQKENIIDESGMPKERFSAEFPKEGPSILRIQQVVRGDSAAYFCASSPSGGAGDTQYFGPGTRLTVL.

Only one count was recorded for this clone. CDR3 sequence (DNA): TGTGCCAGCAGCCAAGTATCCCCGCCGGAGAATTCACCCCTCCACTTT. This encodes CASSQVSPPENSPLHF. The chain has TRBV4-2 and TRBJ1-6; D unclear. From germline, CDR1 is LGHNA and CDR2 YNFKEQ. V lost 1 base to trimming and J lost 7 bases, with 14 bases between them. The CDR3 sequence is 16 residues long.

The rearrangement links TRBV2 to TRBJ2-5; TRBD2 agrees at 13 bases. The CDR3 has 15 residues. With 7 bases clipped from V and 4 bases from J, the junction kept 6 bases outside the gene matches. Germline lookup yields CDR1 SNHLY and CDR2 FYNNEI. The CDR3 bases are TGTGCCAGCACGAAACTAGCGGGAGGGGGAGAGACCCAGTACTTC. It codes for CASTKLAGGGETQYF.

In its sample, this clone was seen a few times. The gene calls are TRBV9 and TRBJ1-1; D is ambiguous. With 0 bases removed from V and 0 bases from J, the gap between germline ends came to 6 bases. This CDR3 contains 14 residues. The germline CDR1 and CDR2 sequences are SGDLS and YYNGEE. The CDR3 region is CASSVDSVNTEAFF. The CDR3 bases are TGTGCCAGCAGCGTAGACTCGGTGAACACTGAAGCTTTCTTT.

This chain uses TRBV10-2 with TRBJ2-7; D remains unclear. The germline V and J ends were trimmed by 2 bases and 0 bases, with 14 bases remaining between them. Germline V gene data show CDR1 as WSHSY and CDR2 as SAAADI. CDR3 length: 16 amino acids. CDR3 coding DNA: TGCGCCAGCAGTGAGGCCCCAGGAACAAGCTCCTACGAGCAGTACTTC. As protein: CASSEAPGTSSYEQYF.

The chain has TRBV11-2 and TRBJ2-3; D is perhaps TRBD2 (6 bases). The CDR3 has 14 amino acids. Trimming took off 7 bases at V and 1 base at J, with 12 bases between the two ends. Germline assignment: CDR1 SGHAT and CDR2 FQNNGV. The CDR3 DNA is TGTGCCAGCACCCGTGAGCGGGGCACAGATACGCAGTATTTT. Translation gives CASTRERGTDTQYF.

This clone was counted only a few times. The chain combines TRBV28 with TRBJ2-5, with 8 bases matching TRBD1. CDR3 length: 20 residues. With 1 base clipped from V and 0 bases from J, the junction kept 16 bases outside the gene matches. Germline CDR1 and CDR2: MDHEN and SYDVKM. CDR3 region: CASSLSQGVLQGGDQETQYF. DNA for the CDR3: TGTGCCAGCAGTTTATCACAGGGGGTGTTGCAGGGAGGAGACCAAGAGACCCAGTACTTC.

The chain joins TRBV28 to TRBJ2-7, with TRBD1 matching 9 bases. CDR3 length: 14 amino acids. Per germline, CDR1 MDHEN and CDR2 SYDVKM. Trimming took 5 bases from V and 4 from J; bases not matched to a gene: 6. DNA of the CDR3: TGTGCCAGCAGTACCCCGGGACAGGGTTACGAGCAGTACTTC. Protein sequence: CASSTPGQGYEQYF.

The gene calls are TRBV29-1 and TRBJ1-2; D might be TRBD1 (5 bases). There are 13 residues in the CDR3. The V gene lost 0 bases and the J gene lost 4 bases, with 9 bases spanning the gap. The germline CDR1 and CDR2 sequences are SQVTM and ANQGSEA. The CDR3 protein is CSVEDSTGYGYTF. In DNA, the CDR3 is TGCAGCGTTGAAGATAGTACAGGCTATGGCTACACCTTC.

The rearrangement uses TRBV5-1 and TRBJ2-5; 10 nucleotides agree with TRBD2. Judging by the DNA end, TRBJ2-7 fits better; the J call may be wrong. Germline loops: CDR1 SGHRS, CDR2 YFSETQ. CDR3 length: 14 residues. CDR3 protein: CASSSSGRAAEQYF. CDR3 in DNA: TGCGCCAGCAGCTCGAGCGGGAGGGCCGCCGAGCAGTACTTC.

The chain recombines TRBV6-1 with TRBJ2-2; TRBD1 is a possible D gene (6 bases). The ends were cut back, 5 bases at V and 7 bases at J, with 8 bases in the middle. This CDR3 has 12 residues. The germline gives CDR1 MNHNS, CDR2 SASEGT. CDR3 DNA sequence: TGTGCCAGCAGTACAGGGTTCGGGGAGCTGTTTTTT. Its translation is CASSTGFGELFF.

This chain joins TRBV28 and TRBJ2-7; the D gene is possibly TRBD1 (6 bases). The CDR3 contains 11 residues. Trimming pared 10 bases from V and 4 bases from J, leaving 11 bases between. Germline CDR1 reads MDHEN; CDR2 reads SYDVKM. The CDR3 sequence: CATKQGYEQYF. In DNA form, the CDR3 reads TGTGCCACCAAACAGGGTTACGAGCAGTACTTC.